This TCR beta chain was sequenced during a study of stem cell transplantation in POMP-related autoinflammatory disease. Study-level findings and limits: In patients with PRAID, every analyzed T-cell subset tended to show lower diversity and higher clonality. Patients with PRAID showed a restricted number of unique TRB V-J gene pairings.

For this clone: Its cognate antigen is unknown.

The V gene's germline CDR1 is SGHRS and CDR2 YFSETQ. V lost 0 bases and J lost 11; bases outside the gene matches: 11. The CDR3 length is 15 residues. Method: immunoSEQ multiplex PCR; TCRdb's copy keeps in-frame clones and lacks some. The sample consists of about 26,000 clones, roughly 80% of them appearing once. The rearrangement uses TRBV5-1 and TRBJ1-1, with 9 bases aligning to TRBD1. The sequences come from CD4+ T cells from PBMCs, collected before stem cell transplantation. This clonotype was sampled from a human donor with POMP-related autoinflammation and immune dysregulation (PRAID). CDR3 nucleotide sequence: TGCGCCAGCAGCTTGGAACAGGGGGCGCGAATTTTTGCTTTCTTT. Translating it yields CASSLEQGARIFAFF.